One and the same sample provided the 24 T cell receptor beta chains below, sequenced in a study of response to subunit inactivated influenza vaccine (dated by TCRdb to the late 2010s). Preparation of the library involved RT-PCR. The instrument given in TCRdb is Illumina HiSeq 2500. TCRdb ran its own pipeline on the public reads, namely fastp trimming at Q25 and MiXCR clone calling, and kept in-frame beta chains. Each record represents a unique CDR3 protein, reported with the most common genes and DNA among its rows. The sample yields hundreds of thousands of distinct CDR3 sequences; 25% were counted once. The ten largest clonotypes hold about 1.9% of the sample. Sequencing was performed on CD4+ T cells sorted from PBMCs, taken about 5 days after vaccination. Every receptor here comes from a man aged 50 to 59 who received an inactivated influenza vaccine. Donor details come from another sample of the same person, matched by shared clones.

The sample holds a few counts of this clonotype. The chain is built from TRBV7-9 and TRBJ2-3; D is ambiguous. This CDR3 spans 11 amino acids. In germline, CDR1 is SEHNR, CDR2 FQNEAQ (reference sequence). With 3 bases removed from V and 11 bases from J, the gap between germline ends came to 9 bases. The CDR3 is CASSLELLQYF. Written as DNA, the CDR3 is TGTGCCAGCAGCTTGGAGCTCCTGCAGTATTTT.

CDR3 protein: CASTDRRGSGSYNEQFF. The CDR3 DNA follows: TGTGCCAGCACCGACCGTAGGGGTAGCGGGAGTTACAATGAGCAGTTCTTC. The gene calls are TRBV7-9 and TRBJ2-1; 9 positions match TRBD2. The CDR3 is 17 amino acids. Germline V lookup: CDR1 SEHNR, CDR2 FQNEAQ (reference sequence). J was trimmed by 4 bases and V by 7 bases; bases with no gene match: 14.

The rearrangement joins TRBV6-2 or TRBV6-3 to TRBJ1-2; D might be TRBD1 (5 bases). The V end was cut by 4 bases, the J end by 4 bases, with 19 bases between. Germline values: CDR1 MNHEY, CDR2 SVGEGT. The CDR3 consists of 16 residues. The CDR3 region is CASSSDPGDPVYGYTF. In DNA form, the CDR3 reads TGTGCCAGCAGTTCCGACCCGGGGGATCCGGTCTATGGCTACACCTTC.

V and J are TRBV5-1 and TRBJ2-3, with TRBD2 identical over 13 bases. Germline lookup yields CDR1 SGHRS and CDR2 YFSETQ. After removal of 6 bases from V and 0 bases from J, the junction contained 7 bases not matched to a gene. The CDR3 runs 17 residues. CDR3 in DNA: TGCGCCAGCATGGGAGGACTAGCGGGAGTTAGCACAGATACGCAGTATTTT. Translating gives CASMGGLAGVSTDTQYF. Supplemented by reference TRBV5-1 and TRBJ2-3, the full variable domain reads KAGVTQTPRYLIKTRGQQVTLSCSPISGHRSVSWYQQTPGQGLQFLFEYFSETQRNKGNFPGRFSGRQFSNSRSEMNVSTLELGDSALYLCASMGGLAGVSTDTQYFGPGTRLTVL.

CDR3 protein: CASSPLAGGPHTGELFF. The CDR3 coding sequence is TGTGCCAGCAGTCCGCTAGCGGGGGGGCCGCACACCGGGGAGCTGTTTTTT. The gene calls are TRBV7-9 and TRBJ2-2, with 12 bases identical to TRBD2. The V gene end was trimmed by 6 bases and the J gene end by 3 bases; junction bases not matched to a gene: 8. This CDR3 is built from 17 residues. Germline loops: CDR1 SEHNR, CDR2 FQNEAQ (reference sequence).

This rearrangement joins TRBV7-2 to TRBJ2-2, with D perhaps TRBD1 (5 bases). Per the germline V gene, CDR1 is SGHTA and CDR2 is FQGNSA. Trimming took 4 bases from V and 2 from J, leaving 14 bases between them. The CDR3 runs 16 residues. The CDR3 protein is CASSSRQTLNTGELFF. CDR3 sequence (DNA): TGTGCCAGCAGCTCCCGACAGACCCTCAACACCGGGGAGCTGTTTTTT.

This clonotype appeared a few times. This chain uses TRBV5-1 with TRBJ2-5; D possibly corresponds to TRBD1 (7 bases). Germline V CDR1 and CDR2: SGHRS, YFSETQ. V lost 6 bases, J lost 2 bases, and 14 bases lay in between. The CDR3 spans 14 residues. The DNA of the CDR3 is TGCGCCAGCACCCTGGAGGGGGCTCAAGAGACCCAGTACTTC. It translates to CASTLEGAQETQYF.

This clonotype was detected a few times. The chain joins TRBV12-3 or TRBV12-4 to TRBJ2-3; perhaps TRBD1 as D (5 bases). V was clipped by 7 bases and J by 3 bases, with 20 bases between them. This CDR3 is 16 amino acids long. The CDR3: CASTQGIFKRTDTQYF. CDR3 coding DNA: TGTGCCAGCACCCAGGGCATATTTAAAAGGACAGATACGCAGTATTTT.

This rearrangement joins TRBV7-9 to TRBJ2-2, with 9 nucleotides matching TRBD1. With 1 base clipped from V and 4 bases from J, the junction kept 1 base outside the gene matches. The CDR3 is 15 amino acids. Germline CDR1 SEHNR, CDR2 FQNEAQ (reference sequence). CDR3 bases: TGTGCCAGCAGCTTAGGGGACAGGGTCACCGGGGAGCTGTTTTTT. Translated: CASSLGDRVTGELFF.

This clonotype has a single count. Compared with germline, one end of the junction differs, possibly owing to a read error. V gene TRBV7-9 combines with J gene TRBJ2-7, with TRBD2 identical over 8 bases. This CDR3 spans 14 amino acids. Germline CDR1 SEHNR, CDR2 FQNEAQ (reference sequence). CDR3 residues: CASSLAGVIYEQYF. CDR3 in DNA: TGTGCCAGCAGCCTAGCGGGTGTCATCTACGAGCAGTACTTC.

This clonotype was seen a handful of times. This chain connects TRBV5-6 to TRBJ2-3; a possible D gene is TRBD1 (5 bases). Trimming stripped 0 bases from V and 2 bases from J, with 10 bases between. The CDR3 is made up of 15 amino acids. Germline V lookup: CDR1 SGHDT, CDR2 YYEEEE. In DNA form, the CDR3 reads TGTGCCAGCAGCTTGGGGCAGGGCTTCACAGATACGCAGTATTTT. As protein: CASSLGQGFTDTQYF. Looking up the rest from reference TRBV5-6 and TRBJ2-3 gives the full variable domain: DAGVTQSPTHLIKTRGQQVTLRCSPKSGHDTVSWYQQALGQGPQFIFQYYEEEERQRGNFPDRFSGHQFPNYSSELNVNALLLGDSALYLCASSLGQGFTDTQYFGPGTRLTVL.

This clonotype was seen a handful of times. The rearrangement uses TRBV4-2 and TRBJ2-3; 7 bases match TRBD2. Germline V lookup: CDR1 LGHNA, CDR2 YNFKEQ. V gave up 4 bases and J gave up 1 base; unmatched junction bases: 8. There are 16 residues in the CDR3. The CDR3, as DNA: TGTGCCAGCAGCCCATTCGGGCTAGCGGGCACAGATACGCAGTATTTT. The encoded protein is CASSPFGLAGTDTQYF.

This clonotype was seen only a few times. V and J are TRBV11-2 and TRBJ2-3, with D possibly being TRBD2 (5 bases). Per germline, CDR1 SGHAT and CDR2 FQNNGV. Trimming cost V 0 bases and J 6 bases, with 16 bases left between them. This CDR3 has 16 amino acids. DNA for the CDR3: TGTGCCAGCAGCTTAGATTTCGGTTACCGCGGGGATACGCAGTATTTT. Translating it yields CASSLDFGYRGDTQYF.

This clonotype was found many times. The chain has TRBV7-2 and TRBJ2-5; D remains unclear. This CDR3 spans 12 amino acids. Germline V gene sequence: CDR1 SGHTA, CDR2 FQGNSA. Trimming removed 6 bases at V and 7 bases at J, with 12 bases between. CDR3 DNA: TGTGCCAGCAGTATCGGTTTGGCGACCCAGTACTTC. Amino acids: CASSIGLATQYF.

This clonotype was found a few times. CDR3 bases: TGCGCCAGCAGCCAAGTCCCGGGACAGGGCGGTCGCGTTGAGCAGTTCTTC. It codes for CASSQVPGQGGRVEQFF. The V and J genes are TRBV4-3 and TRBJ2-1; 9 nucleotides line up with TRBD1. V shed 1 base and J 9 bases; nucleotides not matched to a gene: 13. Germline CDR1 is LGHNA and CDR2 is YSLEER. The CDR3 sequence is 17 residues long.

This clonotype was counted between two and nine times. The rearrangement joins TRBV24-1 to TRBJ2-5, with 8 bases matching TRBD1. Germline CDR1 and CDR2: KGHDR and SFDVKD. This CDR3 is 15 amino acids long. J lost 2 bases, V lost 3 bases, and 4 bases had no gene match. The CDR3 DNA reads TGTGCCACCAGTGATGGACAGGGTTATCAAGAGACCCAGTACTTC. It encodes CATSDGQGYQETQYF.

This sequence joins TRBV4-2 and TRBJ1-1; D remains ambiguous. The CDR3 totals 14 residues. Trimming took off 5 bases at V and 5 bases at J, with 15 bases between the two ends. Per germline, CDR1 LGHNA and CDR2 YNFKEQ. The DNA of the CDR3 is TGTGCCAGCAGCGAGGTGGAAGGGTTGACTGAAGCTTTCTTT. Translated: CASSEVEGLTEAFF.

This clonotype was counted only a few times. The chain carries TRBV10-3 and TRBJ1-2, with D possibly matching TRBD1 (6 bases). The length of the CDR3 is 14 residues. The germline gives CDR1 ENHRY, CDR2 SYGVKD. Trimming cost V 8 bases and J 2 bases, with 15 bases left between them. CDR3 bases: TGTGCCATCGCAGGGACACTACAGAACTATGGCTACACCTTC. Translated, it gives CAIAGTLQNYGYTF.

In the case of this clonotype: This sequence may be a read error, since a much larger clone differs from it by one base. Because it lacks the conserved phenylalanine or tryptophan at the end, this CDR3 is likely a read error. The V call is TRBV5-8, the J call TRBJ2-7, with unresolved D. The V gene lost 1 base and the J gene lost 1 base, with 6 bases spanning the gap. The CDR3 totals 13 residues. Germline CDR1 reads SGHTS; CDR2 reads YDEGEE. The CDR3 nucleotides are TGTGCCAGCAGCTTGAAGGAGTCCTACGAGCAGTACCTC. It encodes CASSLKESYEQYL.

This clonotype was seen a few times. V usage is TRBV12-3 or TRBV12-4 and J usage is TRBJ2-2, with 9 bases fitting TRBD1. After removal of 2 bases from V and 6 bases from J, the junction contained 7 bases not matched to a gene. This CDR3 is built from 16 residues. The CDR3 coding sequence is TGTGCCAGCAGTTTAAACAGGGGGCTCGGTCCCGGGGAGCTGTTTTTT. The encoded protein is CASSLNRGLGPGELFF.

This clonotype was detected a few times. The CDR3 loop is CASSYSRAQPQHF. The DNA of the CDR3 is TGTGCCAGCAGTTACTCAAGGGCTCAGCCCCAGCATTTT. The chain is built from TRBV6-2 or TRBV6-3 and TRBJ1-5; D gene unclear. CDR1 and CDR2 from the germline V gene are MNHEY and SVGEGT. CDR3 size: 13 residues. Trimming cost V 0 bases and J 6 bases, with 6 bases left between them.

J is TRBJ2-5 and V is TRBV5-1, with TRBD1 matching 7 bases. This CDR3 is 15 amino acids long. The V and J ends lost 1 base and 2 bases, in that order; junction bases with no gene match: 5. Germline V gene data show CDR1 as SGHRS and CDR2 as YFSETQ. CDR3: CASSLWSTGQETQYF. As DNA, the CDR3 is TGCGCCAGCAGCTTGTGGTCGACAGGGCAAGAGACCCAGTACTTC.

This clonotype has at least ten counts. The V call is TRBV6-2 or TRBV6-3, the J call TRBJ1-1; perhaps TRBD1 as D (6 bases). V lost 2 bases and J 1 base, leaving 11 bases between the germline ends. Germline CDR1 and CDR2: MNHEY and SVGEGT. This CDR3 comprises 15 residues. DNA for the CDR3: TGTGCCAGCAGTTACACGGCAGGGGCGAACACTGAAGCTTTCTTT. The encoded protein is CASSYTAGANTEAFF.

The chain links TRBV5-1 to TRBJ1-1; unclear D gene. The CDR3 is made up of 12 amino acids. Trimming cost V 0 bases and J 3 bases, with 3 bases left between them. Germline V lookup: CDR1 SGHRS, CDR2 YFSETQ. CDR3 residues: CASSLADTEAFF. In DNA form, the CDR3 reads TGCGCCAGCAGCTTGGCTGACACTGAAGCTTTCTTT.